This T cell receptor beta chain was sequenced for a study of post-analysis software for immune sequencing data. Notes on the study in general: Four or five TRBV segments (TRBV5-6, TRBV5-1 and TRBV20-1 among them) occurred more frequently in patients than in controls.

V lost 3 bases and J lost 4; bases outside the gene matches: 2. The CDR3 covers 13 residues. Germline CDR1 and CDR2: DFQATT and SNEGSKA (reference sequence). This clonotype occurred many times. Its matching antigen is unknown. The library was made from cDNA and included unique molecular identifiers. TCRdb re-called the PCR reads with MiXCR, one entry per CDR3 protein. The table shows approximately 660,000 distinct CDR3 sequences, with approximately 60% occurring only once. The rearrangement uses TRBV20-1 and TRBJ2-1, with 8 bases lining up with TRBD2. Sequenced material: blood. The receptor's source is a girl aged 2 to 10 with multiple sclerosis. CDR3: CSASSGSYNEQFF. The CDR3 nucleotides read TGCAGTGCTAGCAGCGGGAGTTACAATGAGCAGTTCTTC.